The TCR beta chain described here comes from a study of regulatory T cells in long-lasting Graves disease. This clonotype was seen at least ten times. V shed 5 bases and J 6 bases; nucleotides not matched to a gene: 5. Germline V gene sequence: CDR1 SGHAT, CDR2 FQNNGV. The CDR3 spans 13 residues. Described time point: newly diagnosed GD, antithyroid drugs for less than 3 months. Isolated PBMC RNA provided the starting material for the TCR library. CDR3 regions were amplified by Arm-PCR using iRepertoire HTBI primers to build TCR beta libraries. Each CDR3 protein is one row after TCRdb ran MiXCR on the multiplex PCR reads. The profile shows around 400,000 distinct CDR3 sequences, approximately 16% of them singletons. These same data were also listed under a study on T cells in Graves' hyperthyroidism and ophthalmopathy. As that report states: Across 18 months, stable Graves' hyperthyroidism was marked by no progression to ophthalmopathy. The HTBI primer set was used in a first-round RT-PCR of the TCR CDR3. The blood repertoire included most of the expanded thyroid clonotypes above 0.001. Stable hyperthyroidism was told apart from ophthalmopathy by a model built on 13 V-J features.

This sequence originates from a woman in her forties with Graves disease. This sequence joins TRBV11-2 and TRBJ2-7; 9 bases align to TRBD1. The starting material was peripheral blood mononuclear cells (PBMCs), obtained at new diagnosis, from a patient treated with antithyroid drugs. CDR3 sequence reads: CASSAGQGLEQYF. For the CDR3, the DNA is TGTGCCAGCAGCGCGGGACAGGGCCTCGAGCAGTACTTC.